This paragraph covers one TCR beta chain sequence. This sample stems from a study of blood T cell repertoires in COVID-19. Study context: Samples representing acute and convalescent COVID-19 were sourced from the United States, Italy and Spain. T cells, B-cell-depleted T cells, or PBMCs supplied cDNA or gDNA.

The ends were cut back, 4 bases at V and 2 bases at J, with 3 bases in the middle. CDR3 length: 11 residues. CDR1 is SGHRS, CDR2 YFSETQ, per germline. Per the original methods: Researchers report that nucleated cell counts were estimated from reference gene primer amplification. The method was immunoSEQ multiplex PCR; TCRdb's version includes in-frame clones alone and lacks a portion of them. That table is the source of V, J and clone size, and D and trimming were worked out from the DNA. The sample shows some 200,000 clones, under 90% of them seen only once. The sample was peripheral blood. The chain has TRBV5-1 and TRBJ2-5; D call uncertain. The sequence was obtained from an older man with acute or convalescent COVID-19. As DNA, the CDR3 is TGCGCCAGCAGCCCTCAAGAGACCCAGTACTTC. It codes for CASSPQETQYF.